This T cell receptor beta chain emerged from a study of control samples from healthy donors and cancer patients. Repertoires were generated with immunoSEQ multiplex PCR, while TCRdb's copy carries only in-frame clones and drops some. Of 230,000 or so clones in the sample, roughly 94% were seen once. Looked up from germline, CDR1 is MNHNS and CDR2 is SASEGT. CDR3 length: 13 amino acids. Trimming left V 2 bases short and J 4 bases short, with 6 bases between. The chain joins TRBV6-1 to TRBJ1-3, with D uncertain. This clonotype was obtained from a man aged 50 to 59 in good health. Material: blood. The CDR3 DNA is TGTGCCAGCAGTGAATTCGGCGGAAACACCATATATTTT. The encoded protein is CASSEFGGNTIYF.